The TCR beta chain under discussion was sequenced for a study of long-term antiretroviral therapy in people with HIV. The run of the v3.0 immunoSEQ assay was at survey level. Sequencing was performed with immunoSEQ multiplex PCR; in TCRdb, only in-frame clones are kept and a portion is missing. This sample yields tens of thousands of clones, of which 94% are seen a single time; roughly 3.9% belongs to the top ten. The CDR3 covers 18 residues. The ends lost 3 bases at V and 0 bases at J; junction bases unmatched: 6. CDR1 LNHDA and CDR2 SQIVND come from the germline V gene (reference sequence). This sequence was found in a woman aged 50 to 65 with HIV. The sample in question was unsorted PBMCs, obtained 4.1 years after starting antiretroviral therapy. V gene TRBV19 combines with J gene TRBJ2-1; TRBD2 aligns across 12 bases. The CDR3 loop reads CASSIGLAGGSSYNEQFF. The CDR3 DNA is TGTGCCAGTAGTATCGGGCTAGCGGGGGGGAGCTCCTACAATGAGCAGTTCTTC. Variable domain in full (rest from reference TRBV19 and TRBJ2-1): DGGITQSPKYLFRKEGQNVTLSCEQNLNHDAMYWYRQDPGQGLRLIYYSQIVNDFQKGDIAEGYSVSREKKESFPLTVTSAQKNPTAFYLCASSIGLAGGSSYNEQFFGPGTRLTVL.